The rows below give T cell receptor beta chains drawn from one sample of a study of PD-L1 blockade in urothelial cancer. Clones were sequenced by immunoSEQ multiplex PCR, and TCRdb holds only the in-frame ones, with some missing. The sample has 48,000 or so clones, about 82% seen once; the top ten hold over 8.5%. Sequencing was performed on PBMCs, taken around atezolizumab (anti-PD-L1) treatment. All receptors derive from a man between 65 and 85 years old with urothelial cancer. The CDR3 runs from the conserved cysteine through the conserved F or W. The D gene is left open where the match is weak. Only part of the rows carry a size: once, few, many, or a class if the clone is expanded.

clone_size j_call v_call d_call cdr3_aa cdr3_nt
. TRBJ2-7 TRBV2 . CASFGGLAPYEQYF TGTGCCAGCTTCGGGGGGCTAGCGCCCTACGAGCAGTACTTC
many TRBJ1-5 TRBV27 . CASSLLGGNQPQHF TGTGCCAGCAGTTTATTAGGCGGGAATCAGCCCCAGCATTTT
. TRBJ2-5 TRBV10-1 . CASSAGVQETQYF TGCGCCAGCAGCGCCGGGGTCCAAGAGACCCAGTACTTC
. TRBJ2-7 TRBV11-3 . CASSPDGDEQYF TGTGCCAGCAGCCCCGACGGGGACGAGCAGTACTTC
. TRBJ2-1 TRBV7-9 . CASSLVRGRAYNEQFF TGTGCCAGCAGCTTAGTACGAGGGAGAGCCTACAATGAGCAGTTCTTC
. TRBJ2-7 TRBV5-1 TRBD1 CASSRSGQGAGEQYF TGCGCCAGCAGCCGTTCGGGACAGGGGGCGGGGGAGCAGTACTTC
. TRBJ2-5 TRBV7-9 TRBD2 CASTRLAGAILQETQYF TGTGCCAGCACGAGACTAGCGGGAGCGATCCTCCAAGAGACCCAGTACTTC
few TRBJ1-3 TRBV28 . CASGLLSGNTIYF TGTGCCAGTGGGCTCCTCTCTGGAAACACCATATATTTT
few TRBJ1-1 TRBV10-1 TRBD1 CASSYRGTAEAFF TGCGCCAGCAGTTACAGGGGGACCGCTGAAGCTTTCTTT
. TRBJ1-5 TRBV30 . CAWSGGYSNQPQHF TGTGCCTGGAGTGGCGGGTATAGCAATCAGCCCCAGCATTTT
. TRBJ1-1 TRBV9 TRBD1 CASSAIGTASMNTEAFF TGTGCCAGCAGCGCCATAGGGACAGCCAGCATGAACACTGAAGCTTTCTTT
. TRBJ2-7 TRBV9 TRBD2 CASSASGTSDYEQYF TGTGCCAGCAGCGCCTCCGGGACTAGCGACTACGAGCAGTACTTC
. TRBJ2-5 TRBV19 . CASSINREKETQYF TGTGCCAGTAGTATTAATCGGGAGAAGGAGACCCAGTACTTC